This T cell receptor beta chain was profiled in a study of vaccination effects on CD4 cells after COVID-19. General study findings and limits: Sampling in the study covered few convalescent patients and included no early post-infection timepoints.

Germline V lookup: CDR1 MNHNY, CDR2 SVGAGI (reference sequence). V lost 2 bases to trimming and J lost 5 bases; unmatched junction nucleotides: 7. This CDR3 has 16 residues. Some clones are missing from TCRdb's copy, which holds only in-frame ones; the method was immunoSEQ multiplex PCR. Of over 55,000 clones listed, about four fifths are singletons. A note on this clone: Antigen unknown.

Antigen-specific CD4+ T cells expanded by the ViraFEST assay with viral peptide pools were then sequenced. Cells that had been cultured for about 10 days were the source of isolated CD4+ T cells. According to the study, vaccine recipients showed no prior SARS-CoV-2 infection and negative nucleocapsid antibodies. The V call is TRBV6-6, the J call TRBJ2-5; 11 bases map to TRBD2. This receptor was taken from a human donor who received a COVID-19 vaccine. The sequencing here drew on CD4+ T cells from PBMCs cultured with HCoV-229E spike peptides, taken before COVID-19 vaccination. The CDR3: CASSYELAGGFETQYF. Written as DNA, the CDR3 is TGTGCCAGCAGTTACGAATTAGCGGGGGGGTTTGAGACCCAGTACTTC.